A selection of T cell receptor beta chains follows, all from one sample in a study of T cells in Graves' hyperthyroidism and ophthalmopathy. Each CDR3 protein gets one entry after TCRdb re-called the multiplex PCR reads with MiXCR. This sample has about 480,000 distinct CDR3 sequences, with around an eighth found just once. Sequenced: blood. These receptors originate from a woman younger than 30 with Graves' hyperthyroidism. Each CDR3 is given with its conserved first and last residue. Fields, in order: V gene, CDR3 length, J gene, D gene, CDR3 protein. D genes are given only for firm matches.

TRBV19	14	TRBJ1-1	.	CASSTRGHLAEAFF
TRBV3-1	16	TRBJ1-1	.	CASSQAGLNRGSEAFF
TRBV7-3	15	TRBJ2-2	TRBD2	CASSLLAGRAGELFF
TRBV11-1	12	TRBJ2-5	.	CASSYIRETQYF
TRBV4-1	16	TRBJ2-4	.	CASSKLWGEGKNIQYF
TRBV20-1	15	TRBJ1-1	.	CSASPSNPMNTEAFF
TRBV11-2	17	TRBJ1-1	TRBD1	CASSLGQGDFMNTEAFF
TRBV3-1	18	TRBJ2-1	TRBD2	CASSLPRTSGSRSNEQFF
TRBV12-3/TRBV12-4	16	TRBJ2-7	.	CASSGRGRSRPDEQYF
TRBV18	17	TRBJ1-4	.	CASSPVWGPQTNEKLFF
TRBV20-1	12	TRBJ2-7	TRBD1	CSARDWTGEQYF
TRBV20-1	17	TRBJ2-1	TRBD2	CSARDLDGSGRWGEQFF
TRBV9	14	TRBJ2-4	.	CASSAYAVENIQYF
TRBV20-1	13	TRBJ2-2	.	CSAWRAATGELFF
TRBV7-8	13	TRBJ1-2	.	CASSFPDSYGYTF
TRBV3-1	15	TRBJ1-4	.	CASSQDGSYNEKLFF
TRBV5-1	15	TRBJ2-2	.	CASSIGAANTGELFF
TRBV19	14	TRBJ2-7	TRBD1	CASSRGQGGYEQYF
TRBV4-1	18	TRBJ1-5	TRBD1	CASSQGLVSDRVYQPQHF
TRBV18	18	TRBJ2-4	.	CASSPGGYAPGAKNIQYF
TRBV2	15	TRBJ1-6	.	CASSDPGLGGSPLHF
TRBV11-2	15	TRBJ2-2	.	CASSLGWGDTGELFF
TRBV2	14	TRBJ2-1	TRBD2	CASRTSGLNNEQFF
TRBV12-3/TRBV12-4	14	TRBJ2-5	.	CASSLGGEQETQYF
TRBV12-5	13	TRBJ2-5	.	CASGLGLKETQYF
TRBV28	15	TRBJ1-4	TRBD1	CASSSPTGWYEKLFF
TRBV11-3	19	TRBJ2-1	.	CASSPRTFRLNPSYNEQFF
TRBV9	13	TRBJ2-1	.	CASSVDFTNEQFF
TRBV13	15	TRBJ1-2	.	CASTSGGGSRYGYTF
TRBV7-8	14	TRBJ2-1	TRBD1	CASCRGTGTNEQFF
TRBV29-1	11	TRBJ2-1	.	CSVLPDNEQFF
TRBV12-3/TRBV12-4	17	TRBJ2-1	.	CASCSREWASSYNEQFF
TRBV11-1	12	TRBJ1-1	.	CASSATGLGAFF
TRBV19	15	TRBJ1-3	.	CASSIRGGSGNTIYF
TRBV6-1	15	TRBJ2-2	.	CASSSIAARTGELFF
TRBV4-1	17	TRBJ2-3	.	CASGQVAGLTSTDTQYF
TRBV19	14	TRBJ2-5	TRBD2	CASSQASGQETQYF
TRBV20-1	15	TRBJ1-5	TRBD1	CSATSRGHLNQPQHF
TRBV4-1	14	TRBJ1-1	.	CASSHLQINTEAFF
TRBV12-3/TRBV12-4	14	TRBJ1-3	.	CASTFSSAGNTIYF
TRBV6-1	17	TRBJ2-2	TRBD2	CASKFLSGSGNTGELFF
TRBV11-2	16	TRBJ1-2	TRBD1	CASSLGTGAYSYGYTF